These 9 T cell receptor beta chains originate from one sample sequenced in a study of beta chain features in type 1 diabetes. Their antigens remain unidentified. General study results and limits: Across all four CD4+ subsets, people with type 1 diabetes showed modestly shorter TCRB CDR3s.

The authors reverse transcribed all of the isolated RNA, so sequencing captured expressed TCRB transcripts. The table came from immunoSEQ multiplex PCR; TCRdb's copy has only in-frame clones and leaves some out. The table lists hundreds of thousands of clones, 11% to 15% of them singletons. Sequencing used naive CD4+ T cells from blood. These receptors came from a man aged 18-30 years with type 1 diabetes.

This rearrangement joins TRBV5-4 to TRBJ1-1; no clear D gene. CDR1 is SGHNT, CDR2 YYREEE, per germline (reference sequence). Deletions cut 1 base from V and 5 bases from J, with 6 bases between. The CDR3 is 12 residues long. CDR3 sequence: CASSLSETEAFF. The CDR3 DNA is TGTGCCAGCAGCTTGTCGGAGACTGAAGCTTTCTTT.

A few counts support this clone. J is TRBJ2-2 and V is TRBV6-4, with D perhaps matching TRBD1 (5 bases). Germline CDR1 MRHNA, CDR2 SNTAGT. The V end lost 7 bases, the J end lost 4 bases, and 10 bases lay between the germline ends. This CDR3 is 13 amino acids long. CDR3 in amino acids: CASIREGTGELFF. The CDR3 nucleotides read TGTGCCAGCATCAGGGAAGGCACCGGGGAGCTGTTTTTT.

This sequence joins TRBV28 and TRBJ2-7; D is possibly TRBD2 (5 bases). V lost 5 bases to trimming and J lost 3 bases, with 8 bases between them. CDR3 length: 12 amino acids. Germline-derived CDR1 and CDR2 are MDHEN and SYDVKM. CDR3 sequence (DNA): TGTGCCAGCAGTACCGGACTCTACGAGCAGTACTTC. Amino acid sequence: CASSTGLYEQYF.

This sequence joins TRBV5-1 and TRBJ2-2; TRBD1 agrees at 10 bases. V trimming: 3 bases; J trimming: 4 bases; junction bases outside the gene matches: 6. CDR1 SGHRS and CDR2 YFSETQ come from the germline V gene. The CDR3 runs 16 residues. CDR3 loop: CASSYRDRGSTGELFF. The DNA for the CDR3 is TGCGCCAGCAGCTACCGGGACAGGGGTTCCACCGGGGAGCTGTTTTTT.

The gene calls are TRBV2 and TRBJ1-2, with no clear D. Trimming pared 4 bases from V and 13 bases from J, leaving 16 bases between. The V gene's germline CDR1 is SNHLY and CDR2 FYNNEI. The CDR3 consists of 12 residues. The CDR3 DNA sequence: TGTGCCAGCAGTGTAGAGCGCTACCAAGGCACCTTC. Translated: CASSVERYQGTF.

In this sample, this clone turned up a few times. The chain combines TRBV29-1 with TRBJ2-1, with D possibly called TRBD1 or TRBD2 (5 bases each). The CDR3 has 13 residues. The V and J ends lost 5 bases and 2 bases respectively, with 10 bases between them. From germline, CDR1 is SQVTM and CDR2 ANQGSEA. The CDR3 DNA reads as TGCAGCGTTCGGGGCACCACCTACAATGAGCAGTTCTTC. The encoded protein is CSVRGTTYNEQFF.

V usage is TRBV4-1 and J usage is TRBJ2-1, with 9 bases fitting TRBD2. The junction had 13 bases not matched to a gene; V was cut back by 6 bases and J by 1 base. This CDR3 is 18 amino acids long. Germline-derived CDR1 and CDR2 are MGHRA and YSYEKL. The CDR3, as DNA: TGCGCCAGCAGATCGTTGAGGGGTAGCGGGAGTTCCTACAATGAGCAGTTCTTC. It encodes CASRSLRGSGSSYNEQFF.

This clone showed up just a few times. CDR3 sequence (DNA): TGTGCCAGCCTTCACAGGGGGTGCGGCAATCAGCCCCAGCATTTT. It translates to CASLHRGCGNQPQHF. The chain joins TRBV14 to TRBJ1-5; 8 nucleotides agree with TRBD1. J lost 2 bases, V lost 8 bases, and 8 bases had no gene match. Germline values: CDR1 SGHDN, CDR2 FVKESK. This CDR3 has 15 residues.

Only a few counts were recorded for this clone. The V gene is TRBV19, the J gene TRBJ2-5, with D hard to call. V was pared by 1 base and J by 3 bases, with 9 bases between. The CDR3 totals 14 residues. Germline V gene sequence: CDR1 LNHDA, CDR2 SQIVND (reference sequence). The CDR3 DNA follows: TGTGCCAGTAGTATAGTGTCGGCTGAAGAGACCCAGTACTTC. This encodes CASSIVSAEETQYF.